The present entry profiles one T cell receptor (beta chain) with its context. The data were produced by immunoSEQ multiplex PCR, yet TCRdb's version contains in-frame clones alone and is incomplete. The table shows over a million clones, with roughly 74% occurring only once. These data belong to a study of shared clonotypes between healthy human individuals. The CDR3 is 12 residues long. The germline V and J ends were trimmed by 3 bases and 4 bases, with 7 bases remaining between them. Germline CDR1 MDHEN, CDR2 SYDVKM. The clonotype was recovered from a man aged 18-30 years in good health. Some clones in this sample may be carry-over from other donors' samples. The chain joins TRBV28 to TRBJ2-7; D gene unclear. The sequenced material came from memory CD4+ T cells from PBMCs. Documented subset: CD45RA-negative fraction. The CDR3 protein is CASSFGEYEQYF. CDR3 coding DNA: TGTGCCAGCAGTTTCGGAGAGTACGAGCAGTACTTC.